The clone carrying this T cell receptor (beta chain) has at least ten counts. This entry is derived from a study of response to subunit inactivated influenza vaccine. TCRdb fed the RT-PCR reads into MiXCR, producing one record per CDR3 protein. The profile shows roughly 780,000 distinct CDR3 sequences, less than 20% of them singletons. The CDR3 runs to 15 residues. CDR1 is SGHRS and CDR2 is YFSETQ in the germline V gene. V was clipped by 0 bases and J by 3 bases; unmatched bases: 6. This clonotype was obtained from a man aged 45 to 65 who received an inactivated influenza vaccine. V usage is TRBV5-1 and J usage is TRBJ2-7; 7 positions agree with TRBD2. The source was PBMCs from blood, collected roughly 5 days after vaccination. CDR3 in amino acids: CASSLGGGRNYEQYF. Written as DNA, the CDR3 is TGCGCCAGCAGCTTGGGTGGCGGGAGAAACTACGAGCAGTACTTC.